The clone carrying this T cell receptor beta chain turned up a few times. Its antigen is currently unknown. The record originates from a study of T cell responses to AZD1222 COVID-19 vaccine. Study information: Second doses that came at about 4 or about 12 weeks were put together.

Study findings and constraints: After two AZD1222 doses, spike-specific TCR breadth and depth rose versus day 0. Baseline antibody screening turned up just a handful of seropositive AZD1222 recipients.

Germline V gives CDR1 MNHEY, CDR2 SMNVEV (reference sequence). This CDR3 region has 15 residues. Between the trimmed V and J ends, which lost 6 bases and 4 bases, there was a span of 18 bases. The repertoire was sequenced with immunoSEQ multiplex PCR; TCRdb's copy has only in-frame clones and lacks some. The data contain more than 85,000 clones, roughly 80% of them singletons. The chain is built from TRBV27 and TRBJ1-2, with D tentatively TRBD1 (6 bases). This sequence was found in an adult in good health. This specimen consisted of peripheral blood, obtained on day 0 of AZD1222 vaccination. This CDR3 reads CASSFLSGGGYGYTF. The CDR3 DNA reads as TGTGCCAGCAGCTTCCTCTCGGGAGGGGGCTATGGCTACACCTTC.